Shown below are 15 T cell receptor beta chains from a single sample sequenced in a study of PD-1 blockade in mismatch repair-deficient tumors. Generated by immunoSEQ multiplex PCR, the TCRdb table keeps only in-frame clones and is missing some. Among roughly 110,000 clones listed, around three quarters were seen once. The source was peripheral blood, collected more than 58 weeks after starting pembrolizumab. These receptors were taken from an adult with mismatch repair-deficient cancer.

The rearrangement links TRBV29-1 to TRBJ1-3; unclear D gene. Germline CDR1 and CDR2: SQVTM and ANQGSEA. CDR3 length equals 17 residues. With 3 bases removed from V and 0 bases from J, the gap between germline ends came to 18 bases. The CDR3 DNA follows: TGCAGCGTTGATCCCCCTGTCCGCGACCTCTCTGGAAACACCATATATTTT. As protein: CSVDPPVRDLSGNTIYF.

The rearrangement links TRBV11-2 to TRBJ2-2, with 7 bases that match TRBD1. Germline CDR1 reads SGHAT; CDR2 reads FQNNGV. Trimming removed 6 bases from V and 7 bases from J; junction bases left unmatched: 14. This CDR3 has 16 amino acids. The CDR3 nucleotides are TGTGCCAGCAGTTACAATGCCAGACAGGGCGGCGGGGAGCTGTTTTTT. This translates into CASSYNARQGGGELFF. Based on the CDR3 plus reference TRBV11-2 and TRBJ2-2, the full variable domain is EAGVAQSPRYKIIEKRQSVAFWCNPISGHATLYWYQQILGQGPKLLIQFQNNGVVDDSQLPKDRFSAERLKGVDSTLKIQPAKLEDSAVYLCASSYNARQGGGELFFGEGSRLTVL.

In its sample, this clone was seen a few times. The chain carries TRBV5-4 and TRBJ2-3, with D possibly matching TRBD1 (5 bases). The CDR3 consists of 14 residues. Trimming left V 0 bases short and J 3 bases short, with 8 bases between. CDR1 is SGHNT and CDR2 is YYREEE in the germline V gene (reference sequence). The CDR3 DNA reads as TGTGCCAGCAGCTTGGCGACAGATACAGATACGCAGTATTTT. This sequence encodes CASSLATDTDTQYF.

This sequence joins TRBV5-4 and TRBJ1-2; D remains unclear. Germline V gene lookup returns CDR1 SGHNT and CDR2 YYREEE (reference sequence). The CDR3 is 15 amino acids. V was cut by 0 bases and J by 0 bases, with 9 bases left in between. DNA of the CDR3: TGTGCCAGCAGCTTGGGGTCAGGCTCTAACTATGGCTACACCTTC. It specifies CASSLGSGSNYGYTF.

This clone appeared many times. The J gene is TRBJ1-5, the V gene TRBV7-6; no definite D call. The germline CDR1 and CDR2 sequences are SGHVS and FNYEAQ. Between the trimmed V and J ends, which lost 0 bases and 0 bases, there was a span of 6 bases. This CDR3 has 15 residues. In DNA form, the CDR3 reads TGTGCCAGCAGCTTAGCGTGGGGTAGCAATCAGCCCCAGCATTTT. Translation gives CASSLAWGSNQPQHF.

This chain links TRBV19 with TRBJ2-3; 9 nucleotides align to TRBD2. V gave up 5 bases and J gave up 5 bases; unmatched junction bases: 8. Germline V lookup: CDR1 LNHDA, CDR2 SQIVND (reference sequence). This CDR3 spans 15 amino acids. CDR3 amino acids: CASSRRGRAVDTQYF. The CDR3 DNA reads as TGTGCCAGTAGTCGGCGCGGGAGGGCCGTAGATACGCAGTATTTT. Based on the CDR3 plus reference TRBV19 and TRBJ2-3, the full variable domain is DGGITQSPKYLFRKEGQNVTLSCEQNLNHDAMYWYRQDPGQGLRLIYYSQIVNDFQKGDIAEGYSVSREKKESFPLTVTSAQKNPTAFYLCASSRRGRAVDTQYFGPGTRLTVL.

The V gene is TRBV18, the J gene TRBJ2-7, with 14 bases identical to TRBD2. This CDR3 has 17 amino acids. V dropped 4 bases and J dropped 4; count of bases not matched to a gene: 9. Germline values: CDR1 KGHSH, CDR2 LQKENI. This CDR3 reads CASSLGTSGSERYEQYF. Written as DNA, the CDR3 is TGTGCCAGCTCACTGGGGACTAGCGGGAGTGAGAGGTACGAGCAGTACTTC.

The chain links TRBV29-1 to TRBJ2-1; 8 positions match TRBD2. With V trimmed by 5 bases and J by 6 bases, 9 bases remained unmatched. Germline V gene sequence: CDR1 SQVTM, CDR2 ANQGSEA. The CDR3 consists of 14 residues. CDR3 amino acids: CSVTLAGDSNEQFF. CDR3 nucleotides: TGCAGCGTTACTCTAGCGGGTGATAGCAATGAGCAGTTCTTC.

This rearrangement joins TRBV7-3 to TRBJ2-1, with 9 positions matching TRBD2. This CDR3 comprises 15 residues. V lost 2 bases to trimming and J lost 8 bases; unmatched junction nucleotides: 7. Per germline, CDR1 SGHTA and CDR2 FQGTGA. CDR3 nucleotide sequence: TGTGCCAGCAGCTTAGGCACAGGACTAGCGTATGAGCAGTTCTTC. This encodes CASSLGTGLAYEQFF.

This sequence joins TRBV6-6 and TRBJ1-2; tentative D call: TRBD1 (5 bases). The CDR3 sequence is 15 residues long. Per the germline V gene, CDR1 is MNHNY and CDR2 is SVGAGI (reference sequence). The V and J ends lost 0 bases and 3 bases respectively, with 11 bases between them. CDR3 amino acids: CASSYSGRGDYGYTF. CDR3 bases: TGTGCCAGCAGTTACTCAGGCCGAGGGGACTATGGCTACACCTTC.

J is TRBJ1-1 and V is TRBV6-4; D not resolved. Looked up from germline, CDR1 is MRHNA and CDR2 is SNTAGT. V shed 4 bases and J shed 0 bases, with 6 bases lying between them. This CDR3 spans 13 amino acids. The CDR3 sequence is CASSVAVNTEAFF. In DNA, the CDR3 is TGTGCCAGCAGTGTGGCGGTGAACACTGAAGCTTTCTTT.

This clone was seen more than once but under ten times. The CDR3: CSVVIQKNTEAFF. The DNA for the CDR3 is TGCAGCGTTGTAATACAGAAGAACACTGAAGCTTTCTTT. The chain carries TRBV29-1 and TRBJ1-1; D call uncertain. Germline CDR1 SQVTM, CDR2 ANQGSEA. V was cut by 4 bases and J by 1 base, with 10 bases left in between. The CDR3 is 13 residues long.

V and J are TRBV6-5 and TRBJ2-1; D remains ambiguous. The CDR3 totals 12 residues. V was pared by 11 bases and J by 5 bases, with 13 bases between. The V gene's germline CDR1 is MNHEY and CDR2 SVGAGI. The CDR3, as DNA: TGTGCCTCGGCGAAACTAAACAATGAGCAGTTCTTC. It encodes CASAKLNNEQFF.

This sequence joins TRBV29-1 and TRBJ1-2; perhaps TRBD1 as D (5 bases). V was shortened by 4 bases and J by 4 bases, with 16 bases between the two germline ends. Germline CDR1 reads SQVTM; CDR2 reads ANQGSEA. The CDR3 sequence is 14 residues long. The CDR3, as DNA: TGCAGCGTTGTTGCGGGGGGTCGGGGCTATGGCTACACCTTC. This sequence encodes CSVVAGGRGYGYTF.

The V and J genes are TRBV6-5 and TRBJ1-2; possibly TRBD1 for D (6 bases). CDR3 length: 13 residues. The ends were cut back, 4 bases at V and 6 bases at J, with 12 bases in the middle. Germline lookup yields CDR1 MNHEY and CDR2 SVGAGI. The CDR3 protein is CASSWGPADGYTF. CDR3 coding DNA: TGTGCCAGCAGTTGGGGGCCCGCGGATGGCTACACCTTC.